This T cell receptor (beta chain) stems from a study of blood T cell repertoires in COVID-19. Sequencing used immunoSEQ multiplex PCR; TCRdb keeps in-frame clones, though not all of them. The table shows over 120,000 clones, with roughly 80% occurring only once. This CDR3 has 15 residues. Germline CDR1 is LNHDA and CDR2 is SQIVND (reference sequence). V shed 6 bases and J 2 bases; nucleotides not matched to a gene: 7. The sequenced material came from PBMCs or T cells enriched from blood (not recorded which). This sequence was found in a man aged 45 to 65 who had recovered from COVID-19. The chain uses TRBV19 and TRBJ1-5; TRBD1 matches 7 bases. The DNA for the CDR3 is TGTGCCAGTAGAGAGACAGGGTTGCGCAATCAGCCCCAGCATTTT. Encoded protein: CASRETGLRNQPQHF.